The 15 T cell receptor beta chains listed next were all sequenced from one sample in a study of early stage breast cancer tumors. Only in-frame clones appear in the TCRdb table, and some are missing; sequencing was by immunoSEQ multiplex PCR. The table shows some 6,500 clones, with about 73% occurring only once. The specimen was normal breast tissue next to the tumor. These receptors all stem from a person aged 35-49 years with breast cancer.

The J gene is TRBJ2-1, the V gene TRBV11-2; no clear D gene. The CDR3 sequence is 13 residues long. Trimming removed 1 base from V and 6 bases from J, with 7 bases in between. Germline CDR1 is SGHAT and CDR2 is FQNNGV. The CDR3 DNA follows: TGTGCCAGCAGCTTAGCGGTCCCCAATGAGCAGTTCTTC. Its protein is CASSLAVPNEQFF.

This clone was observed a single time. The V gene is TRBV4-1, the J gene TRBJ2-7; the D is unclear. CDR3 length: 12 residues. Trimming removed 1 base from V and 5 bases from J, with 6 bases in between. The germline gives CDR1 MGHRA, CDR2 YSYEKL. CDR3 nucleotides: TGCGCCAGCAGCCAAGGAACCCACGAGCAGTACTTC. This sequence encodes CASSQGTHEQYF.

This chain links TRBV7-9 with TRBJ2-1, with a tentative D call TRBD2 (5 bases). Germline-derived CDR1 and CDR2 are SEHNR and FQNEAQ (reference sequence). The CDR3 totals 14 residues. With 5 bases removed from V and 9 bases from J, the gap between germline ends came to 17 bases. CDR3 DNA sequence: TGTGCCAGCAGCCCGAGGGCGGAGTTTGGTGAGCAGTTCTTC. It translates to CASSPRAEFGEQFF.

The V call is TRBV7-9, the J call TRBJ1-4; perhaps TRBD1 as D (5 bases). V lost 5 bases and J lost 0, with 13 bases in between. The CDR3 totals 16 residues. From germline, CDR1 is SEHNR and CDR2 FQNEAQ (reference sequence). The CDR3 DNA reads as TGTGCCAGCAGCAATCAGGGTCATGCAACTAATGAAAAACTGTTTTTT. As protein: CASSNQGHATNEKLFF.

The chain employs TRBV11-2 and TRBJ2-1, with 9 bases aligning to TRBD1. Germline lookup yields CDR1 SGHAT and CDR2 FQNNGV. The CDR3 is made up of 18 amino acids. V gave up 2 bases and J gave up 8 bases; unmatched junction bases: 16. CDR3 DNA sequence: TGTGCCAGCAGCTTATTCACTCCCGGGACAGGGAGCTTCGATGAGCAGTTCTTC. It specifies CASSLFTPGTGSFDEQFF.

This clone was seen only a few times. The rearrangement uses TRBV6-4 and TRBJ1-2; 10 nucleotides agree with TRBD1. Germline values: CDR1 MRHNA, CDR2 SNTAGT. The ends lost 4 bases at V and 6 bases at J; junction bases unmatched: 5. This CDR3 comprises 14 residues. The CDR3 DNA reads TGTGCCAGCAGTGCGACAGGGGGCTTCGATGGCTACACCTTC. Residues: CASSATGGFDGYTF.

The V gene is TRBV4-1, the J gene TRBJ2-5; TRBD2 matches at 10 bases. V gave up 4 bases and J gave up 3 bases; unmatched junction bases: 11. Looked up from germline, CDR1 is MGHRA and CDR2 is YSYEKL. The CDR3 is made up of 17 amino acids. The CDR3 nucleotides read TGCGCCAGCAGCCCCAGTCCTAGCGGGAGTGGGAAAGAGACCCAGTACTTC. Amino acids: CASSPSPSGSGKETQYF.

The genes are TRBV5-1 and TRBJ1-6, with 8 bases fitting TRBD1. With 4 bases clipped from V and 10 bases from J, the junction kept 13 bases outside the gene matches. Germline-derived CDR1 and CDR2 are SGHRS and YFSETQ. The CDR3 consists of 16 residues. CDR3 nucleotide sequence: TGCGCCAGCAGCCCCTACGGGACAGGAGAGGGGTCACCCCTCCACTTT. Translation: CASSPYGTGEGSPLHF.

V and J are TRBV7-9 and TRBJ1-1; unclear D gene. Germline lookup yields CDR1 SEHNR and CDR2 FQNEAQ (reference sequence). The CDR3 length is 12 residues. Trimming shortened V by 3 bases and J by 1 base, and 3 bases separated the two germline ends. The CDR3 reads CASSFSNTEAFF. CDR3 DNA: TGTGCCAGCAGCTTTTCGAACACTGAAGCTTTCTTT.

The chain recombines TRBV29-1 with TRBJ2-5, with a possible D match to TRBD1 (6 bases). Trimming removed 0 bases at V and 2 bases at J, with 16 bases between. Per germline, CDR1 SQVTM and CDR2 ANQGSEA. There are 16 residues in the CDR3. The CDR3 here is CSVEDHPTTGQETQYF. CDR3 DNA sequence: TGCAGCGTTGAAGATCACCCGACGACAGGACAAGAGACCCAGTACTTC.

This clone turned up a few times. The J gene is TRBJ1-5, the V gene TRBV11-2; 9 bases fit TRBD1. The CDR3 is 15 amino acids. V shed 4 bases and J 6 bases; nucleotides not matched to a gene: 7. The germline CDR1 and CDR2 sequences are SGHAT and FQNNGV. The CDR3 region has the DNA TGTGCCAGCAGCTCCGGGACAGGGTTTGTTCAGCCCCAGCATTTT. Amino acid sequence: CASSSGTGFVQPQHF. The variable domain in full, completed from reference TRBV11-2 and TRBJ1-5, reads EAGVAQSPRYKIIEKRQSVAFWCNPISGHATLYWYQQILGQGPKLLIQFQNNGVVDDSQLPKDRFSAERLKGVDSTLKIQPAKLEDSAVYLCASSSGTGFVQPQHFGDGTRLSIL.

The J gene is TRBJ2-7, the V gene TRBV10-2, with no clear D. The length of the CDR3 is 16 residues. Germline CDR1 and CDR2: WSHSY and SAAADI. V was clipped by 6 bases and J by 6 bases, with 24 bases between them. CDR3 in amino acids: CASSRGDDGAPSEQYF. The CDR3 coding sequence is TGCGCCAGCAGCCGAGGAGATGACGGTGCCCCCAGCGAGCAGTACTTC.

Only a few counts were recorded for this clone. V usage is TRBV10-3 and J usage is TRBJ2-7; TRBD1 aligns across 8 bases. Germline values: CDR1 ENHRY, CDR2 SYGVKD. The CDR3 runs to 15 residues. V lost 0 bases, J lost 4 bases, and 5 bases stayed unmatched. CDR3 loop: CAISESNRGVYEQYF. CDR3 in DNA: TGTGCCATCAGTGAGTCGAACAGGGGGGTTTACGAGCAGTACTTC.

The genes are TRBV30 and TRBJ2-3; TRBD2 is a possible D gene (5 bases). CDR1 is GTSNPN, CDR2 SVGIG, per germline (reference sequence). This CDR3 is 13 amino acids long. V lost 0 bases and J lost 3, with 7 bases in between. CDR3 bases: TGTGCCTGGAGTGTAGGAGGAACAGATACGCAGTATTTT. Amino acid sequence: CAWSVGGTDTQYF.

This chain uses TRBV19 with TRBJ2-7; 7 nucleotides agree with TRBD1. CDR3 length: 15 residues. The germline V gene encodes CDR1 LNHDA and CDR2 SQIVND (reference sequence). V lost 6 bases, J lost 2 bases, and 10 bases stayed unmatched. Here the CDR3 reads CASRQSTTGTYEQYF. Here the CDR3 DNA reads TGTGCCAGTAGACAATCCACGACAGGGACCTACGAGCAGTACTTC.